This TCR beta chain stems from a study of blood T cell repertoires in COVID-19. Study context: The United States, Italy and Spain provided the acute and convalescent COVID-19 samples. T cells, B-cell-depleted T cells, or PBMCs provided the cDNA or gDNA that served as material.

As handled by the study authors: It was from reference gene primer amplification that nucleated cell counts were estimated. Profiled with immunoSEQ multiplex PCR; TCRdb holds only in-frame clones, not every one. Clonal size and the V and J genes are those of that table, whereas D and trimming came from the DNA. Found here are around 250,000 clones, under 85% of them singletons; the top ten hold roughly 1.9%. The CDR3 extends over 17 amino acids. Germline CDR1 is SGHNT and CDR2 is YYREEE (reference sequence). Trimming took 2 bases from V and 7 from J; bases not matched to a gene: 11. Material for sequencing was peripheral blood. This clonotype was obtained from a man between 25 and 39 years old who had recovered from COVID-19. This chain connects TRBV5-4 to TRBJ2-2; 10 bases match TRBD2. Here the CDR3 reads CASSFDKRGGQGGELFF. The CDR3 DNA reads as TGTGCCAGCAGCTTCGACAAGCGGGGGGGCCAGGGCGGGGAGCTGTTTTTT.